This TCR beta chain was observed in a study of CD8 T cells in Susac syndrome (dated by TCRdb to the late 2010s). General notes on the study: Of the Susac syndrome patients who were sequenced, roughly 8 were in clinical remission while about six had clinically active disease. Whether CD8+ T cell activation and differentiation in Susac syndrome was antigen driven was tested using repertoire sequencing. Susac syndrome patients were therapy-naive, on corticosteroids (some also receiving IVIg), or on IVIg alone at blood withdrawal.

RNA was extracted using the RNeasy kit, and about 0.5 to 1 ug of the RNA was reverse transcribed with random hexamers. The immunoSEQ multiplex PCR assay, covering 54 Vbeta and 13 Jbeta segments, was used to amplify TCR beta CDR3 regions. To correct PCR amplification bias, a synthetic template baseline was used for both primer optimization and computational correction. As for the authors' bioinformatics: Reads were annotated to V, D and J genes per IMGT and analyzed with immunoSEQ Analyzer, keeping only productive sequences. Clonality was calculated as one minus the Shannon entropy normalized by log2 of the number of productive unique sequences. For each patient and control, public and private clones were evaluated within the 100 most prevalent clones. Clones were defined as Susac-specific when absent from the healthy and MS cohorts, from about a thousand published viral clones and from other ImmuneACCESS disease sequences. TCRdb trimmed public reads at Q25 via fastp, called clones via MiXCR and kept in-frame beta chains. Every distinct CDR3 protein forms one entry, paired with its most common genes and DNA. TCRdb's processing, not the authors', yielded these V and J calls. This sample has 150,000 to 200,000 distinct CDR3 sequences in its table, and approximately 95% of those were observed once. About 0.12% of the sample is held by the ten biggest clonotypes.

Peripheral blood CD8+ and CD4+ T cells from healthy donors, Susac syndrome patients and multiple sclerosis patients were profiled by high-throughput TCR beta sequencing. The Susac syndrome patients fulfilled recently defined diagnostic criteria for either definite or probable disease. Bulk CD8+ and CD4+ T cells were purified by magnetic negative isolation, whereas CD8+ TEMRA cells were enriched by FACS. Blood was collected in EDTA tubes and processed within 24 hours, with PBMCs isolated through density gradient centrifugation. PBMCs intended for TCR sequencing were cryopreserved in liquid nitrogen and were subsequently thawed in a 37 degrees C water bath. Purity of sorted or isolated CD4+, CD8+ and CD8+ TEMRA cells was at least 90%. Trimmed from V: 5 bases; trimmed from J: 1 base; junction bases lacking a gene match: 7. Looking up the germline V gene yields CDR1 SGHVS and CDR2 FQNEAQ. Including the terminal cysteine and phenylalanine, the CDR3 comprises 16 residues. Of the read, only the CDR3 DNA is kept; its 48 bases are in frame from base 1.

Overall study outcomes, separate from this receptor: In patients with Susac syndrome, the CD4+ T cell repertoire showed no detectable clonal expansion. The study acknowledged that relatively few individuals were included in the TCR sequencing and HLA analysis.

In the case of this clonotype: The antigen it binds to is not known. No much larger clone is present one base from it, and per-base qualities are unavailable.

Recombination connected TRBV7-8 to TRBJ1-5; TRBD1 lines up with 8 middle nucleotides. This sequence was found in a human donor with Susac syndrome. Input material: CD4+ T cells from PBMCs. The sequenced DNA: TGTGCCAGCAGCCAACGGACAGGGCAGAGCAATCAGCCCCAGCATTTT. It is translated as CASSQRTGQSNQPQHF.